Following are 21 T cell receptor beta chains from one sample sequenced in a study of cytomegalovirus exposure and HLA in healthy donors. Primers: 60 Vbeta forward and 13 Jbeta reverse. TCRdb keeps only in-frame clones here, not all; method: immunoSEQ multiplex PCR. The sample records some 150,000 clones, 75% to 85% being singletons. The specimen was PBMCs. These receptor sequences come from a woman aged 50 to 60 in good health and CMV-seronegative.

The V and J genes are TRBV5-1 and TRBJ2-3; TRBD1 aligns across 7 bases. This CDR3 comprises 15 residues. Germline loops: CDR1 SGHRS, CDR2 YFSETQ. J was trimmed by 5 bases and V by 2 bases; bases with no gene match: 8. For the CDR3, the DNA is TGCGCCAGCAGCTTAGGGACAGCGGACGTAGATACGCAGTATTTT. It codes for CASSLGTADVDTQYF.

This clone was seen a few times. The chain is built from TRBV5-1 and TRBJ2-1, with TRBD2 matching over 12 bases. This CDR3 comprises 17 residues. The J segment lost 0 bases and the V segment lost 4 bases, leaving 5 bases of the junction unmatched. Germline CDR1 and CDR2: SGHRS and YFSETQ. The CDR3 protein is CASSVGTSGYSYNEQFF. The CDR3 DNA reads as TGCGCCAGCAGCGTGGGGACTAGCGGGTACTCCTACAATGAGCAGTTCTTC.

The chain links TRBV2 to TRBJ1-2; 8 positions agree with TRBD1. The CDR3 is 14 residues long. Germline loops: CDR1 SNHLY, CDR2 FYNNEI. The ends lost 8 bases at V and 3 bases at J; junction bases unmatched: 8. The CDR3 DNA is TGTGCCAGCCCTTCGGACAGGGAGGACTATGGCTACACCTTC. Translation: CASPSDREDYGYTF.

The J gene is TRBJ1-5, the V gene TRBV19, with 8 bases aligning to TRBD1. There are 16 residues in the CDR3. With V trimmed by 6 bases and J by 1 base, 8 bases remained unmatched. The germline V gene encodes CDR1 LNHDA and CDR2 SQIVND (reference sequence). CDR3 bases: TGTGCCAGTAGGGACAGGGCCCATAGGAGCAATCAGCCCCAGCATTTT. Its translation is CASRDRAHRSNQPQHF. The full variable domain, in which reference TRBV19 and TRBJ1-5 provide the parts outside the CDR3, is DGGITQSPKYLFRKEGQNVTLSCEQNLNHDAMYWYRQDPGQGLRLIYYSQIVNDFQKGDIAEGYSVSREKKESFPLTVTSAQKNPTAFYLCASRDRAHRSNQPQHFGDGTRLSIL.

The chain has TRBV4-3 and TRBJ2-7; D remains unclear. Trimming stripped 1 base from V and 6 bases from J, with 4 bases between. The germline gives CDR1 LGHNA, CDR2 YSLEER. This CDR3 comprises 11 residues. CDR3 DNA sequence: TGCGCCAGCAGCCAAGGTAGCGAGCAGTACTTC. This encodes CASSQGSEQYF.

The CDR3 reads CARRDKISYEQYF. The CDR3 DNA follows: TGTGCCAGGCGCGACAAAATCTCCTACGAGCAGTACTTC. This chain connects TRBV2 to TRBJ2-7; no clear D. The CDR3 totals 13 residues. Trimming stripped 9 bases from V and 0 bases from J, with 12 bases between. CDR1 SNHLY and CDR2 FYNNEI come from the germline V gene.

The chain is built from TRBV10-2 and TRBJ1-1, with 9 bases lining up with TRBD1. V shed 5 bases, J shed 3 bases, and the junction held 4 bases outside the gene matches. Per the germline V gene, CDR1 is WSHSY and CDR2 is SAAADI. The CDR3 length is 14 residues. The CDR3 DNA sequence: TGCGCCAGCAGTCGAAGACAGGGGGACACTGAAGCTTTCTTT. It encodes CASSRRQGDTEAFF.

This clone has more than one count but fewer than ten. The V gene is TRBV7-5, the J gene TRBJ2-5; the table calls TRBD2, which could not be checked here. TRBV7-5 is reported as a pseudogene. The CDR3 has 21 amino acids. CDR3 coding DNA: TGTGCCAGAAGCTTCTTATCTTGGTCCGGGACTAGCGGGAGGGAAGGGGAGACCCAGTACTTC. Translated, it gives CARSFLSWSGTSGREGETQYF.

The table lists this clone with a few counts. This chain uses TRBV29-1 with TRBJ2-3; TRBD1 agrees at 11 bases. The CDR3 consists of 15 residues. V shed 3 bases and J 2 bases; nucleotides not matched to a gene: 4. CDR1 and CDR2 from the germline V gene are SQVTM and ANQGSEA. The CDR3 reads CSVDGDRGNTDTQYF. The CDR3 DNA reads as TGCAGCGTTGACGGGGACAGGGGGAACACAGATACGCAGTATTTT.

In its sample, this clone was seen a few times. This sequence joins TRBV5-4 and TRBJ1-2, with 7 bases aligning to TRBD1. V trimming: 4 bases; J trimming: 6 bases; junction bases outside the gene matches: 9. Germline loops: CDR1 SGHNT, CDR2 YYREEE (reference sequence). This CDR3 spans 14 amino acids. Here the CDR3 DNA reads TGTGCCAGCAGCCCCGGTAGGGGGCGGGATGGCTACACCTTC. Translating it yields CASSPGRGRDGYTF.

The chain couples TRBV30 to TRBJ1-1, with a weak D call TRBD1 (5 bases). CDR3 size: 13 residues. Trimming took off 0 bases at V and 9 bases at J, with 14 bases between the two ends. Germline-derived CDR1 and CDR2 are GTSNPN and SVGIG (reference sequence). This chain's CDR3 is CAWSVRGDEKAFF. As DNA, the CDR3 is TGTGCCTGGAGTGTAAGGGGCGACGAAAAAGCTTTCTTT.

J is TRBJ1-4 and V is TRBV28, with a possible D match to TRBD1 (6 bases). The germline V and J ends were trimmed by 6 bases and 6 bases, with 11 bases remaining between them. CDR1 is MDHEN, CDR2 SYDVKM, per germline. This CDR3 is built from 13 residues. CDR3 protein: CASRKGGDEKLFF. The CDR3 nucleotides read TGTGCCAGCAGAAAAGGGGGGGATGAAAAACTGTTTTTT.

The chain is built from TRBV28 and TRBJ1-3, with 9 nucleotides matching TRBD1. Germline trimming cut 4 bases from V and 3 bases from J; bases unmatched to any gene: 7. CDR3 length: 16 residues. Germline V gene data show CDR1 as MDHEN and CDR2 as SYDVKM. The CDR3 loop is CASSSPGQGGGNTIYF. The CDR3 DNA follows: TGTGCCAGCAGTTCCCCGGGACAGGGAGGTGGAAACACCATATATTTT. Supplemented by reference TRBV28 and TRBJ1-3, the full variable domain reads DVKVTQSSRYLVKRTGEKVFLECVQDMDHENMFWYRQDPGLGLRLIYFSYDVKMKEKGDIPEGYSVSREKKERFSLILESASTNQTSMYLCASSSPGQGGGNTIYFGEGSWLTVV.

The V call is TRBV4-2, the J call TRBJ2-1; D is perhaps TRBD2 (6 bases). The germline V and J ends were trimmed by 4 bases and 6 bases, with 13 bases remaining between them. Germline V gene sequence: CDR1 LGHNA, CDR2 YNFKEQ. There are 14 residues in the CDR3. The CDR3 DNA reads TGTGCCAGCAGCCCCGTTGCCGGGAGCAATGAGCAGTTCTTC. This codes for CASSPVAGSNEQFF.

The rearrangement links TRBV6-7 to TRBJ2-1; 9 bases map to TRBD2. TRBV6-7 belongs to the ORF category, with a function that is uncertain. The CDR3 is 14 amino acids. Trimming at V came to 5 bases and at J to 4 bases, leaving 3 bases not matched to a gene. The CDR3 bases are TGTGCCAGCAGTAGGCGGGGGGGGTACAATGAGCAGTTCTTC. Translated: CASSRRGGYNEQFF.

This chain joins TRBV7-2 and TRBJ2-1, with TRBD2 matching 13 bases. Germline V lookup: CDR1 SGHTA, CDR2 FQGNSA. The CDR3 has 15 residues. V trimming: 0 bases; J trimming: 9 bases; junction bases outside the gene matches: 2. DNA of the CDR3: TGTGCCAGCAGCTTAGCGACTAGCGGGAGGAGTGAGCAGTTCTTC. As protein: CASSLATSGRSEQFF.

V is TRBV5-6 and J is TRBJ1-3, with 7 bases fitting TRBD1. The germline CDR1 and CDR2 sequences are SGHDT and YYEEEE. This CDR3 spans 14 amino acids. The V segment lost 4 bases and the J segment 2 bases; nucleotides outside the gene matches: 3. In DNA, the CDR3 is TGTGCCAGCAGCGTGACAGGGACTGGAAACACCATATATTTT. Protein product: CASSVTGTGNTIYF.

V usage is TRBV29-1 and J usage is TRBJ2-7; 13 bases agree with TRBD2. Germline-derived CDR1 and CDR2 are SQVTM and ANQGSEA. With V trimmed by 6 bases and J by 6 bases, 5 bases remained unmatched. The CDR3 consists of 13 residues. The CDR3 region has the DNA TGCAGCGTCTCTAGGACTAGCGGGAGCGAGCAGTACTTC. It encodes CSVSRTSGSEQYF.

The V and J genes are TRBV5-1 and TRBJ2-5; weak D call: TRBD2 (5 bases). Germline V lookup: CDR1 SGHRS, CDR2 YFSETQ. This CDR3 has 11 amino acids. The V and J ends lost 3 bases and 5 bases respectively, with 5 bases between them. The DNA of the CDR3 is TGCGCCAGCAGCTCGGGGGAGACCCAGTACTTC. Residues: CASSSGETQYF.

The V and J genes are TRBV28 and TRBJ2-3; 8 bases match TRBD2. V trimming: 5 bases; J trimming: 2 bases; junction bases outside the gene matches: 9. The CDR3 totals 16 residues. The germline V gene encodes CDR1 MDHEN and CDR2 SYDVKM. CDR3 bases: TGTGCCAGCAGTGGCGGGGTAGCGGGGCACACAGATACGCAGTATTTT. Translating it yields CASSGGVAGHTDTQYF.

The chain carries TRBV7-3 and TRBJ1-1; 7 nucleotides match TRBD1. From germline, CDR1 is SGHTA and CDR2 FQGTGA. The J segment lost 1 base and the V segment lost 8 bases, leaving 4 bases of the junction unmatched. CDR3 length equals 13 residues. The CDR3 spells CASRYRGNTEAFF. The DNA of the CDR3 is TGTGCCAGCCGCTACAGGGGGAACACTGAAGCTTTCTTT. The full variable domain, rest sourced from reference TRBV7-3 and TRBJ1-1, is GAGVSQTPSNKVTEKGKYVELRCDPISGHTALYWYRQSLGQGPEFLIYFQGTGAADDSGLPNDRFFAVRPEGSVSTLKIQRTERGDSAVYLCASRYRGNTEAFFGQGTRLTVV.